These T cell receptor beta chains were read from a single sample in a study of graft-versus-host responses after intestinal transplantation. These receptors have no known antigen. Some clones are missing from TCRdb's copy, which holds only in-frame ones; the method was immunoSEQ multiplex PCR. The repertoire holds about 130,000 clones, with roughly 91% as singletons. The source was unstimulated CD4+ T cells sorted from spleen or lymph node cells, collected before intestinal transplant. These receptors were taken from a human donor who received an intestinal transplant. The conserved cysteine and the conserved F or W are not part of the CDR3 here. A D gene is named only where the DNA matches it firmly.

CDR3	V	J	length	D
ASSRHSGANVLT	TRBV6-5	TRBJ2-6	12	.
ASSTHRGTDQPQH	TRBV19	TRBJ1-5	13	TRBD1
ASRLSIGQPQH	TRBV6-6	TRBJ1-5	11	.
ASSLDGVNTEAF	TRBV5-1	TRBJ1-1	12	.
ASSSPGTDFVETQY	TRBV28	TRBJ2-5	14	.
ASSLTGTYEQY	TRBV5-4	TRBJ2-7	11	.
ASSPGPLNTEAF	TRBV19	TRBJ1-1	12	.
ATSFSNGETQY	TRBV27	TRBJ2-5	11	.
AWSDRRTGGGYT	TRBV30	TRBJ1-2	12	TRBD1
ASSRGLAGNYEQY	TRBV6-5	TRBJ2-7	13	TRBD2
ASSLGGFSGETQY	TRBV7-7	TRBJ2-5	13	.
ASSIVRESGYT	TRBV19	TRBJ1-2	11	.
ASSLAGAGQGGQPQH	TRBV28	TRBJ1-5	15	TRBD1
ASSVATGLGSGANVLT	TRBV9	TRBJ2-6	16	.
SAAGLNQPQH	TRBV29-1	TRBJ1-5	10	.
ASSTLGQGAQPQH	TRBV6-5	TRBJ1-5	13	TRBD1
ASIIPSLYQETQY	TRBV2	TRBJ2-5	13	.
ASSQSGGRSYEQY	TRBV28	TRBJ2-7	13	.
ASSLEETQY	TRBV2	TRBJ2-5	9	.
ASSVPGTGGEQY	TRBV9	TRBJ2-7	12	TRBD2
ASSSDWDSTYEQY	TRBV7-9	TRBJ2-7	13	.
ASSQDRPRWFTDTQY	TRBV4-3	TRBJ2-3	15	.
ASSVTVLAYVLT	TRBV2	TRBJ2-6	12	.
ASLGGGGTTYGYT	TRBV10-2	TRBJ1-2	13	.
AWSALGRGTYGYT	TRBV30	TRBJ1-2	13	.
ASSPWDNYGYT	TRBV27	TRBJ1-2	11	.
ASRGQLYNEQF	TRBV28	TRBJ2-1	11	TRBD1
ASSSFYEQY	TRBV28	TRBJ2-7	9	.
ASSLGQGTTEAF	TRBV5-6	TRBJ1-1	12	TRBD1
ASSLWETGLTF	TRBV6-5	TRBJ1-1	11	.
ASSAVGDTQY	TRBV7-3	TRBJ2-3	10	.
ASSLGQNVNIQY	TRBV5-1	TRBJ2-4	12	.
ASSHTGVDNSPLH	TRBV5-5	TRBJ1-6	13	TRBD1
ASTPTRGNYGYT	TRBV19	TRBJ1-2	12	.
ASFGRSSYNEQF	TRBV28	TRBJ2-1	12	.
ASSQPAPVYEQY	TRBV4-1	.	12	.
ASSPLVGPYNEQF	TRBV11-2	TRBJ2-1	13	.
ASSLAGFVQPQH	TRBV19	TRBJ1-5	12	.
ASSDDGHEQY	TRBV2	TRBJ2-7	10	.
ASSYAGQSGNTIY	TRBV6-6	TRBJ1-3	13	TRBD1
ASSIGRWGLETQY	TRBV19	TRBJ2-5	13	.
ASSPGGTTNEKLF	TRBV18	TRBJ1-4	13	.
AAGTGQVNQPQH	TRBV10-3	TRBJ1-5	12	TRBD1
ASSPEGETQY	TRBV5-1	TRBJ2-5	10	.
ASSQDEVPWAF	TRBV4-1	TRBJ1-1	11	.
ASSPSSNQPQH	TRBV18	TRBJ1-5	11	.
ASTRDPYSNQPQH	TRBV19	TRBJ1-5	13	.